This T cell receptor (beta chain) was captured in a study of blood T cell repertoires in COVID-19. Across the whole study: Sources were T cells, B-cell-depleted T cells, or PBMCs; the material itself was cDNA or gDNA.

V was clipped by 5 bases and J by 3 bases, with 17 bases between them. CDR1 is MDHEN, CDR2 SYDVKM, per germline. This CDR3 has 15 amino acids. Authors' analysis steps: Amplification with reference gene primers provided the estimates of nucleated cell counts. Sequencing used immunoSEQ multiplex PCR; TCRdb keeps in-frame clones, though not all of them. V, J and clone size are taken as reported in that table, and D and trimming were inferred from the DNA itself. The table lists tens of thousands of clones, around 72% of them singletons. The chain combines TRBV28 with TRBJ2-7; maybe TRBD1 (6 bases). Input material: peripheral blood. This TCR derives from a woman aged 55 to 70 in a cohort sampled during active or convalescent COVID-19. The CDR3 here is CASSLSGVGSYEQYF. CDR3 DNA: TGTGCCAGCAGTCTTTCAGGGGTGGGTAGCTACGAGCAGTACTTC. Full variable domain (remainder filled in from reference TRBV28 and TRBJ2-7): DVKVTQSSRYLVKRTGEKVFLECVQDMDHENMFWYRQDPGLGLRLIYFSYDVKMKEKGDIPEGYSVSREKKERFSLILESASTNQTSMYLCASSLSGVGSYEQYFGPGTRLTVT.